This paragraph reports one T cell receptor beta chain. CDR1 SGHNT and CDR2 YYREEE come from the germline V gene (reference sequence). Trimming left V 5 bases short and J 2 bases short, with 17 bases between. The CDR3 spans 17 residues. Measured with immunoSEQ multiplex PCR; TCRdb has only the in-frame clones, and not every one. This table has fewer than 30,000 clones, around 86% appearing once. This record belongs to a study of T cell responses to AZD1222 COVID-19 vaccine. This sample comprised peripheral blood, obtained 28 days after the second AZD1222 dose. This clonotype originated in an adult who received the AZD1222 COVID-19 vaccine. The J gene is TRBJ2-6, the V gene TRBV5-4, with D perhaps matching TRBD2 (7 bases). CDR3 nucleotides: TGTGCCAGCAGTCTGGACGGGGGGCGCCCTGGGGCCAACGTCCTGACTTTC. It encodes CASSLDGGRPGANVLTF. Drawing the rest from reference TRBV5-4 and TRBJ2-6, the complete variable domain is ETGVTQSPTHLIKTRGQQVTLRCSSQSGHNTVSWYQQALGQGPQFIFQYYREEENGRGNFPPRFSGLQFPNYSSELNVNALELDDSALYLCASSLDGGRPGANVLTFGAGSRLTVL.